In this sample, the clone carrying this TCR beta chain turned up once. Assay: immunoSEQ multiplex PCR; the TCRdb copy retains only in-frame clones and omits some. The sample records roughly 65,000 clones, 80% to 95% being singletons. Trimming pared 8 bases from V and 1 base from J, leaving 17 bases between. CDR1 SGHVS and CDR2 FQNEAQ come from the germline V gene. The CDR3 loop spans 16 amino acids. The data were taken from a study of cytomegalovirus exposure and HLA in healthy donors. This clonotype was sampled from a man between 18 and 29 years old in good health and CMV-seropositive. The chain is built from TRBV7-8 and TRBJ2-2; no clear D gene. Specimen: PBMCs. CDR3 region: CASASPLRMNTGELFF. Written as DNA, the CDR3 is TGTGCCAGCGCAAGTCCACTCCGTATGAACACCGGGGAGCTGTTTTTT. The complete variable domain, with remaining parts taken from reference TRBV7-8 and TRBJ2-2, reads GAGVSQSPRYKVAKRGQDVALRCDPISGHVSLFWYQQALGQGPEFLTYFQNEAQLDKSGLPSDRFFAERPEGSVSTLKIQRTQQEDSAVYLCASASPLRMNTGELFFGEGSRLTVL.